Presented here are 32 T cell receptor beta chains from one specimen sequenced in a study of T cell repertoires in cytomegalovirus infection. TCRdb itself ran the reads through MiXCR, one entry per CDR3 protein. The sample lists about 920,000 distinct CDR3 sequences, roughly 30% occurring once. Their antigen targets remain unknown. Sequenced material: cultured CD8+ T cells from PBMCs, taken from culture after CMV antigen stimulation. The source is a human donor in good health (CMV status not recorded). Some clones in this sample may be carry-over from other donors' samples.

The V call is TRBV15, the J call TRBJ2-7, with 11 bases aligning to TRBD1. Germline V CDR1 and CDR2: LNHNV, YYDKDF (reference sequence). The CDR3 consists of 14 residues. J lost 5 bases, V lost 5 bases, and 5 bases had no gene match. CDR3 in amino acids: CATSWDRGSHEQYF. The CDR3 region has the DNA TGTGCCACCAGCTGGGACAGGGGGTCCCACGAGCAGTACTTC.

The rearrangement uses TRBV7-9 and TRBJ1-3, with a weak D call TRBD1 (6 bases). This CDR3 region has 17 residues. CDR1 is SEHNR, CDR2 FQNEAQ, per germline (reference sequence). Trimming took 4 bases from V and 0 from J, leaving 16 bases between them. This chain's CDR3 is CASSSNRDLNSGNTIYF. The CDR3 region has the DNA TGTGCCAGCAGCTCGAACAGGGACCTGAACTCTGGAAACACCATATATTTT.

This clonotype came up many times. The chain carries TRBV28 and TRBJ2-5, with a weak D call TRBD1 (7 bases). The CDR3 has 13 residues. Germline-derived CDR1 and CDR2 are MDHEN and SYDVKM. The V end lost 3 bases, the J end lost 3 bases, and 8 bases lay between the germline ends. CDR3 sequence (DNA): TGTGCCAGCAGTTTCAGGGGGGAAGAGACCCAGTACTTC. Protein: CASSFRGEETQYF.

V usage is TRBV11-3 and J usage is TRBJ2-5; 14 bases fit TRBD2. The V gene end was trimmed by 5 bases and the J gene end by 4 bases; junction bases not matched to a gene: 3. This CDR3 contains 15 residues. Germline V CDR1 and CDR2: SGHNT, YENEEA. The CDR3 DNA is TGTGCCAGCAGCGAGGGACTAGCGGGGGCAGAGACCCAGTACTTC. Amino acids: CASSEGLAGAETQYF. The full variable domain, with the rest looked up from reference TRBV11-3 and TRBJ2-5, is EAGVVQSPRYKIIEKKQPVAFWCNPISGHNTLYWYLQNLGQGPELLIRYENEEAVDDSQLPKDRFSAERLKGVDSTLKIQPAELGDSAVYLCASSEGLAGAETQYFGPGTRLLVL.

This clonotype came up many times. The gene calls are TRBV6-1 and TRBJ1-5, with 8 bases fitting TRBD1. J gave up 4 bases and V 6 bases, and 5 bases lay outside the gene matches. The CDR3 runs to 14 residues. Germline-derived CDR1 and CDR2 are MNHNS and SASEGT. Written as DNA, the CDR3 is TGTGCCAGCAGCTACGACAGGGGTAATCAGCCCCAGCATTTT. Translating it yields CASSYDRGNQPQHF.

This clonotype has at least ten counts. This rearrangement joins TRBV6-1 to TRBJ1-2; possibly TRBD1 for D (6 bases). The V end lost 8 bases, the J end lost 2 bases, and 24 bases lay between the germline ends. Per the germline V gene, CDR1 is MNHNS and CDR2 is SASEGT. The CDR3 contains 17 residues. The DNA of the CDR3 is TGTGCCAGCGGAAGGGACACCCTCTCTACTCGGAACTATGGCTACACCTTC. It yields the protein CASGRDTLSTRNYGYTF.

The V gene is TRBV9, the J gene TRBJ2-3; 10 nucleotides align to TRBD2. The CDR3 has 17 amino acids. V was clipped by 6 bases and J by 8 bases; unmatched bases: 18. Germline CDR1 and CDR2: SGDLS and YYNGEE. CDR3 DNA: TGTGCCAGCACCGCTCATTCTCTAGCGGGGGCCCGTGGTACGCAGTATTTT. Amino acid sequence: CASTAHSLAGARGTQYF.

This clonotype has ten or more counts. The chain employs TRBV7-9 and TRBJ2-7; D may be TRBD1 (5 bases). The CDR3 consists of 13 residues. Germline V gene data show CDR1 as SEHNR and CDR2 as FQNEAQ (reference sequence). Trimming stripped 0 bases from V and 4 bases from J, with 7 bases between. CDR3 protein: CASSLADSYEQYV. CDR3 bases: TGTGCCAGCAGCTTAGCAGACAGTTACGAGCAGTACGTC.

For this clonotype: The junction shows a germline mismatch at one end, possibly a read error. This chain joins TRBV7-9 and TRBJ2-2; 10 positions match TRBD1. Germline CDR1 is SEHNR and CDR2 is FQNEAQ (reference sequence). The CDR3 runs to 12 residues. The CDR3, as DNA: TGTGCCGGAGACAGGGGGCGCGTCACCGGGGAGTTT. It specifies CAGDRGRVTGEF.

This clonotype came up a few times. The gene calls are TRBV12-5 and TRBJ2-3, with 9 nucleotides matching TRBD2. J was trimmed by 3 bases and V by 1 base; bases with no gene match: 5. CDR1 and CDR2 (germline): LGHNT, FRNRAP. The CDR3 has 16 residues. CDR3 sequence reads: CASGLGLAGNTDTQYF. The CDR3 DNA sequence: TGTGCTAGTGGTTTGGGTCTAGCGGGGAATACAGATACGCAGTATTTT.

In this sample, this clonotype turned up a few times. The V and J genes are TRBV12-3 or TRBV12-4 and TRBJ1-2; 7 bases agree with TRBD1. This CDR3 has 20 residues. V gave up 4 bases and J gave up 6 bases; unmatched junction bases: 26. CDR3 DNA: TGTGCCAGCAGTTCTACAGGGGAATCAAATCCCCTAAACGGGGGTAATGGCTACACCTTC. This codes for CASSSTGESNPLNGGNGYTF.

The chain employs TRBV7-3 and TRBJ1-1; no reliable D call. The V and J ends lost 1 base and 0 bases respectively, with 9 bases between them. This CDR3 contains 15 residues. Germline CDR1 SGHTA, CDR2 FQGTGA. The CDR3 reads CASSLNDQLNTEAFF. The CDR3 nucleotides are TGTGCCAGCAGCTTAAATGACCAATTGAACACTGAAGCTTTCTTT.

This clonotype occurred a few times. In DNA, the CDR3 is TGTGCCAGTAGTATAGCAGCGACCGGGGAGCTGTTTTTT. Its protein product is CASSIAATGELFF. The chain joins TRBV19 to TRBJ2-2; unclear D gene. The germline gives CDR1 LNHDA, CDR2 SQIVND (reference sequence). V gave up 1 base and J gave up 5 bases, with 5 bases separating them. CDR3 length equals 13 residues. The complete variable domain, with remaining parts taken from reference TRBV19 and TRBJ2-2, reads DGGITQSPKYLFRKEGQNVTLSCEQNLNHDAMYWYRQDPGQGLRLIYYSQIVNDFQKGDIAEGYSVSREKKESFPLTVTSAQKNPTAFYLCASSIAATGELFFGEGSRLTVL.

The chain couples TRBV7-4 to TRBJ1-5; D not resolved. V dropped 7 bases and J dropped 3 bases, with 16 bases sitting between them. The CDR3 sequence is 15 residues long. Germline-derived CDR1 and CDR2 are SGHVT and SQSDAQ. CDR3 nucleotide sequence: TGTGCCAGCACTTCCGACTGGCCCCTCAATCAGCCCCAGCATTTT. It encodes CASTSDWPLNQPQHF.

This clonotype was detected ten times or more. The CDR3 coding sequence is TGTGCCAGCAGCCCGCTGGCGACGAACACCGGGGAGCTGTTTTTT. Translation: CASSPLATNTGELFF. V and J are TRBV7-2 and TRBJ2-2; D not certain. Germline CDR1 reads SGHTA; CDR2 reads FQGNSA. V lost 5 bases and J lost 0, with 10 bases in between. The CDR3 totals 15 residues.

This clonotype was detected ten times or more. Here the CDR3 reads CASSYSGPLTGVGEQYV. DNA for the CDR3: TGTGCCAGCAGTTACTCAGGCCCTCTAACAGGCGTCGGCGAGCAGTACGTC. The chain employs TRBV6-5 and TRBJ2-7; a weak D match, TRBD1 (5 bases). This CDR3 region has 17 residues. Between the trimmed V and J ends, which lost 0 bases and 6 bases, there was a span of 21 bases. Per the germline V gene, CDR1 is MNHEY and CDR2 is SVGAGI.

The sample holds many counts of this clonotype. The chain joins TRBV7-2 to TRBJ2-7; D uncertain. Germline assignment: CDR1 SGHTA and CDR2 FQGNSA. Between the trimmed V and J ends, which lost 5 bases and 4 bases, there was a span of 21 bases. There are 16 residues in the CDR3. CDR3 nucleotides: TGTGCCAGCAGCCCCGGCAGGACCCCTTTCGTGTACGAGCAGTACGTC. It specifies CASSPGRTPFVYEQYV.

The CDR3 loop reads CASSPGESQPQHF. The CDR3 DNA is TGTGCCAGCAGCCCCGGGGAAAGTCAGCCCCAGCATTTT. The J gene is TRBJ1-5, the V gene TRBV7-8; D gene uncertain. The CDR3 is 13 amino acids. Germline V gene lookup returns CDR1 SGHVS and CDR2 FQNEAQ. V shed 5 bases and J shed 6 bases, with 11 bases lying between them.

This clonotype has more than one count but fewer than ten. V usage is TRBV27 and J usage is TRBJ2-7, with D possibly being TRBD1 or TRBD2 (5 bases each). From germline, CDR1 is MNHEY and CDR2 SMNVEV (reference sequence). V was trimmed by 5 bases and J by 2 bases, leaving 10 bases between them. The CDR3 runs to 13 residues. In DNA form, the CDR3 reads TGTGCCAGCAGTGGGGACCTAACCTACGAGCAGTACTTC. Translation gives CASSGDLTYEQYF.

This clonotype has only a few counts. CDR3 sequence reads: CASSYLGLAYGYTF. The CDR3 region has the DNA TGTGCCAGCAGTTATTTAGGGCTTGCCTATGGCTACACCTTC. The chain carries TRBV6-5 and TRBJ1-2; D unresolved. The CDR3 spans 14 residues. Germline assignment: CDR1 MNHEY and CDR2 SVGAGI. V was cut by 3 bases and J by 4 bases, with 12 bases left in between.

Concerning this clonotype itself: Since a much larger clone is just one base distant, this may be a read error. This CDR3 is CASSLGWDRGRRGTKAFF. Here the CDR3 DNA reads TGTGCCAGCAGCTTAGGGTGGGACAGGGGTCGAAGAGGGACTAAAGCTTTCTTT. The genes are TRBV7-8 and TRBJ1-1; 10 bases are shared with TRBD1. CDR1 and CDR2 (germline): SGHVS, FQNEAQ. With V trimmed by 1 base and J by 9 bases, 17 bases remained unmatched. CDR3 size: 18 residues.

Remarks on this clonotype: Given a much more abundant clone one base away, this may be a read error. The rearrangement uses TRBV5-5 and TRBJ2-2; D gene unclear. V was clipped by 1 base and J by 4 bases, with 5 bases between them. Germline values: CDR1 SGHKS, CDR2 YYEKEE (reference sequence). The CDR3 consists of 13 residues. CDR3 residues: CASSLHGTGELFF. The DNA of the CDR3 is TGTGCCAGCAGCTTGCACGGCACCGGGGAGCTGTTTTTT. The complete variable domain, with remaining parts taken from reference TRBV5-5 and TRBJ2-2, reads DAGVTQSPTHLIKTRGQQVTLRCSPISGHKSVSWYQQVLGQGPQFIFQYYEKEERGRGNFPDRFSARQFPNYSSELNVNALLLGDSALYLCASSLHGTGELFFGEGSRLTVL.

The V call is TRBV6-1, the J call TRBJ2-7; D might be TRBD1 (5 bases). In germline, CDR1 is MNHNS, CDR2 SASEGT. Trimming took off 5 bases at V and 3 bases at J, with 11 bases between the two ends. This CDR3 contains 13 residues. The CDR3 region is CASSRRVNYEQYF. The CDR3 DNA reads as TGTGCCAGCAGTCGCAGGGTAAACTACGAGCAGTACTTC.

This clonotype was counted many times. V gene TRBV7-2 combines with J gene TRBJ2-7; 9 bases map to TRBD1. V was pared by 5 bases and J by 5 bases, with 7 bases of the junction left unmatched. CDR1 and CDR2 from the germline V gene are SGHTA and FQGNSA. The CDR3 covers 14 residues. The CDR3 loop is CASSINRGHNEQYV. CDR3 DNA: TGTGCCAGCAGCATAAACAGGGGGCATAACGAGCAGTACGTC.

This clonotype occurred many times. The gene calls are TRBV6-2 or TRBV6-3 and TRBJ2-1; D is unclear. V was pared by 0 bases and J by 0 bases, with 3 bases between. From germline, CDR1 is MNHEY and CDR2 SVGEGT. This CDR3 has 14 residues. CDR3 in amino acids: CASSYSNSYNEQFF. The CDR3 region has the DNA TGTGCCAGCAGTTACTCAAACTCCTACAATGAGCAGTTCTTC.

The genes are TRBV4-2 and TRBJ1-2; tentative D call: TRBD1 (6 bases). V gave up 0 bases and J gave up 4 bases, with 15 bases separating them. Germline V CDR1 and CDR2: LGHNA, YNFKEQ. This CDR3 has 16 residues. CDR3 in DNA: TGTGCCAGCAGCCAAGAATACGGGGGCATTTCCTATGGCTACACCTTC. It codes for CASSQEYGGISYGYTF.

V gene TRBV12-3 or TRBV12-4 combines with J gene TRBJ2-3; 7 bases fit TRBD1. The V gene end was trimmed by 6 bases and the J gene end by 0 bases; junction bases not matched to a gene: 6. This CDR3 contains 15 residues. CDR3 residues: CASSPRGQSTDTQYF. DNA for the CDR3: TGTGCCAGCAGCCCTCGGGGACAGAGCACAGATACGCAGTATTTT.

The chain has TRBV6-5 and TRBJ1-5; D is uncertain. V lost 5 bases and J 0 bases, leaving 17 bases between the germline ends. Germline lookup yields CDR1 MNHEY and CDR2 SVGAGI. This CDR3 has 17 residues. CDR3 residues: CASSPGGSSGSNQPQHF. CDR3 nucleotides: TGTGCCAGCAGTCCCGGAGGAAGCTCGGGTAGCAATCAGCCCCAGCATTTT.

This clonotype was counted many times. The rearrangement joins TRBV7-2 to TRBJ2-1; no reliable D call. With 2 bases removed from V and 0 bases from J, the gap between germline ends came to 8 bases. There are 15 residues in the CDR3. Per germline, CDR1 SGHTA and CDR2 FQGNSA. In DNA form, the CDR3 reads TGTGCCAGCAGCTTAATCCGGGCCTCCTACAATGAGCAGTTCTTC. Amino acid sequence: CASSLIRASYNEQFF. The full variable domain, rest sourced from reference TRBV7-2 and TRBJ2-1, is GAGVSQSPSNKVTEKGKDVELRCDPISGHTALYWYRQSLGQGLEFLIYFQGNSAPDKSGLPSDRFSAERTGGSVSTLTIQRTQQEDSAVYLCASSLIRASYNEQFFGPGTRLTVL.

This clonotype was detected only a few times. This chain connects TRBV24-1 to TRBJ2-1; D might be TRBD1 or TRBD2, each matching 5 bases. CDR3 size: 16 residues. V was shortened by 3 bases and J by 0 bases, with 11 bases between the two germline ends. Germline V gene sequence: CDR1 KGHDR, CDR2 SFDVKD. The CDR3 DNA reads TGTGCCACCAGTGATGGGACCGTTAGCTCCTACAATGAGCAGTTCTTC. Protein product: CATSDGTVSSYNEQFF.

Comments on this clonotype: The conserved final phenylalanine or tryptophan is absent from the CDR3, which likely points to a read error. This sequence joins TRBV7-2 and TRBJ2-5, with D maybe TRBD1 (5 bases). Germline-derived CDR1 and CDR2 are SGHTA and FQGNSA. This CDR3 comprises 18 residues. The V end lost 0 bases, the J end lost 5 bases, and 22 bases lay between the germline ends. CDR3 residues: CASSLANSFRVSEETQYS. The CDR3 coding sequence is TGTGCCAGCAGCTTAGCAAATTCATTCAGGGTCTCGGAGGAGACCCAGTACTCC.

There are a few counts of this clonotype. The CDR3 reads CASSQPFGQGQAEAFF. In DNA form, the CDR3 reads TGTGCCAGCAGCCAGCCATTTGGGCAGGGGCAGGCTGAAGCTTTCTTT. This chain links TRBV7-8 with TRBJ1-1, with a possible D match to TRBD1 (6 bases). CDR3 length equals 16 residues. Germline loops: CDR1 SGHVS, CDR2 FQNEAQ. V was cut by 5 bases and J by 6 bases, with 22 bases left in between.